These 26 T cell receptor beta chains originate from one sample sequenced in a study of blood T cell repertoires in COVID-19. Produced via immunoSEQ multiplex PCR; TCRdb's table is partial and in-frame only. The repertoire includes 100,000 to 150,000 clones, about 80% of them detected once, and about 9.5% sits in the top ten. Sequencing was performed on peripheral blood. These receptors originate from a man aged 35 to 55 with active or convalescent COVID-19.

This clone is a singleton in its sample. The gene calls are TRBV24-1 and TRBJ2-3, with 8 nucleotides matching TRBD1. J lost 1 base, V lost 9 bases, and 2 bases had no gene match. Per the germline V gene, CDR1 is KGHDR and CDR2 is SFDVKD. This CDR3 has 13 residues. Here the CDR3 reads CATAGQGTDTQYF. CDR3 coding DNA: TGTGCCACCGCGGGACAGGGCACAGATACGCAGTATTTT.

V gene TRBV5-1 combines with J gene TRBJ1-4; the match to TRBD1 covers 7 bases. The trim removed 4 bases at V and 2 bases at J, leaving 8 bases unmatched. Germline assignment: CDR1 SGHRS and CDR2 YFSETQ. The CDR3 length is 16 residues. CDR3 sequence: CASSAGTVGTNEKLFF. CDR3 nucleotide sequence: TGCGCCAGCAGCGCAGGGACAGTAGGGACTAATGAAAAACTGTTTTTT.

A note on this clone: The same CDR3 is also encoded by other DNA sequences in this sample. The rearrangement links TRBV9 to TRBJ2-5; D is perhaps TRBD2 (6 bases). This CDR3 has 14 residues. V lost 0 bases, J lost 2 bases, and 8 bases lay in between. CDR1 is SGDLS, CDR2 YYNGEE, per germline. CDR3 DNA sequence: TGTGCCAGCAGCGTAGAGGGAGGACAAGAGACCCAGTACTTC. It yields the protein CASSVEGGQETQYF.

The V call is TRBV6-1, the J call TRBJ2-5; TRBD2 aligns across 9 bases. The CDR3 extends over 16 amino acids. Unmatched junction bases numbered 8, after V lost 1 base and J lost 5 bases. Germline CDR1 reads MNHNS; CDR2 reads SASEGT. Here the CDR3 DNA reads TGTGCCAGCAGTGAAGTCTGGGGAAGCGGGGGGGAGACCCAGTACTTC. Its protein is CASSEVWGSGGETQYF.

This chain links TRBV3-1 (or the pseudogene TRBV3-2) with TRBJ2-2, with 8 bases that match TRBD1. With V trimmed by 4 bases and J by 5 bases, 12 bases remained unmatched. This CDR3 region has 17 residues. The V gene's germline CDR1 is LGHDT and CDR2 YNNKEL (reference sequence). The CDR3 DNA sequence: TGTGCCAGCAGCCCCCCGGGACAGGTTCTTAGTACCGGGGAGCTGTTTTTT. Its protein product is CASSPPGQVLSTGELFF.

This sequence joins TRBV5-6 and TRBJ2-3, with no clear D. Germline V gene data show CDR1 as SGHDT and CDR2 as YYEEEE. Deletions cut 0 bases from V and 0 bases from J, with 2 bases between. CDR3 length equals 13 residues. Here the CDR3 DNA reads TGTGCCAGCAGCTTGGCTAGCACAGATACGCAGTATTTT. Translation: CASSLASTDTQYF.

This clone was recorded a few times. The rearrangement joins TRBV7-8 to TRBJ1-5; a weak D match, TRBD1 (5 bases). V was clipped by 1 base and J by 7 bases, with 14 bases between them. This CDR3 comprises 15 residues. The germline V gene has CDR1 SGHVS and CDR2 FQNEAQ. The CDR3 reads CASSLEDRGGQPQHF. CDR3 DNA: TGTGCCAGCAGCTTAGAGGATAGGGGCGGACAGCCCCAGCATTTT.

This sequence joins TRBV7-9 and TRBJ1-6; weak D call: TRBD1 (6 bases). V gave up 0 bases and J gave up 13 bases, with 16 bases separating them. This CDR3 comprises 15 residues. Germline values: CDR1 SEHNR, CDR2 FQNEAQ (reference sequence). The CDR3 nucleotides are TGTGCCAGCAGCTTAGCATCGGCAGGGGTTGTTCCCCTCCACTTT. This codes for CASSLASAGVVPLHF. Supplemented by reference TRBV7-9 and TRBJ1-6, the full variable domain reads DTGVSQNPRHKITKRGQNVTFRCDPISEHNRLYWYRQTLGQGPEFLTYFQNEAQLEKSRLLSDRFSAERPKGSFSTLEIQRTEQGDSAMYLCASSLASAGVVPLHFGNGTRLTVT.

CDR3: CASSPPDGTNYEQYF. The CDR3 nucleotides are TGTGCCAGCTCACCACCGGACGGGACAAACTACGAGCAGTACTTC. The rearrangement links TRBV18 to TRBJ2-7, with TRBD1 as a possible D gene (6 bases). V was trimmed by 0 bases and J by 3 bases, leaving 12 bases between them. This CDR3 is built from 15 residues. Germline loops: CDR1 KGHSH, CDR2 LQKENI.

J is TRBJ1-1 and V is TRBV11-2; 9 bases match TRBD1. The junction had 4 bases not matched to a gene; V was cut back by 1 base and J by 1 base. CDR1 and CDR2 from the germline V gene are SGHAT and FQNNGV. The CDR3 length is 16 residues. The CDR3 nucleotides are TGTGCCAGCAGCTTAGGCCCGGGACAGGGGAACACTGAAGCTTTCTTT. This sequence encodes CASSLGPGQGNTEAFF. Supplemented by reference TRBV11-2 and TRBJ1-1, the full variable domain reads EAGVAQSPRYKIIEKRQSVAFWCNPISGHATLYWYQQILGQGPKLLIQFQNNGVVDDSQLPKDRFSAERLKGVDSTLKIQPAKLEDSAVYLCASSLGPGQGNTEAFFGQGTRLTVV.

The rearrangement links TRBV6-6 to TRBJ1-1, with D uncertain. Germline V gene lookup returns CDR1 MNHNY and CDR2 SVGAGI (reference sequence). The CDR3 totals 14 residues. Trimming left V 0 bases short and J 4 bases short, with 9 bases between. The CDR3 DNA reads TGTGCCAGCAGTTACTCAGAGGGAATCACTGAAGCTTTCTTT. Translation: CASSYSEGITEAFF.

The chain employs TRBV10-3 and TRBJ2-3, with TRBD1 matching 9 bases. The CDR3 has 14 residues. After removal of 6 bases from V and 3 bases from J, the junction contained 4 bases not matched to a gene. The germline gives CDR1 ENHRY, CDR2 SYGVKD. This CDR3 is CAIRGTGKTDTQYF. The CDR3 bases are TGTGCCATCAGGGGGACAGGGAAAACAGATACGCAGTATTTT.

The chain uses TRBV6-6 and TRBJ2-5; the match to TRBD1 covers 10 bases. Per the germline V gene, CDR1 is MNHNY and CDR2 is SVGAGI (reference sequence). There are 15 residues in the CDR3. The V and J ends lost 3 bases and 7 bases, in that order; junction bases with no gene match: 8. In DNA, the CDR3 is TGTGCCAGCAGTTATACGGGACAGGGGAGGGTGACCCAGTACTTC. Translated, it gives CASSYTGQGRVTQYF.

V usage is TRBV5-4 and J usage is TRBJ2-7; 11 bases agree with TRBD2. V was pared by 3 bases and J by 4 bases, with 12 bases of the junction left unmatched. The CDR3 runs to 17 residues. Germline CDR1 reads SGHNT; CDR2 reads YYREEE (reference sequence). The CDR3 bases are TGTGCCAGCAGCTCGAGACTAGCGGGGCAACTCCTATACGAGCAGTACTTC. Its protein is CASSSRLAGQLLYEQYF.

This clone appeared once. The rearrangement joins TRBV6-5 to TRBJ1-6; 8 nucleotides line up with TRBD1. V dropped 8 bases and J dropped 6; count of bases not matched to a gene: 3. Germline CDR1 is MNHEY and CDR2 is SVGAGI. The CDR3 has 13 residues. The DNA for the CDR3 is TGTGCCAGCTATCAGGGGGCTAATTCACCCCTCCACTTT. Protein sequence: CASYQGANSPLHF.

This clone was seen more than once but under ten times. The rearrangement joins TRBV29-1 to TRBJ2-2; TRBD1 matches 8 bases. CDR1 is SQVTM and CDR2 is ANQGSEA in the germline V gene. The ends lost 6 bases at V and 0 bases at J; junction bases unmatched: 3. This CDR3 is 14 amino acids long. Here the CDR3 reads CSVDRGTNTGELFF. In nucleotides, the CDR3 is TGCAGCGTAGACAGGGGCACGAACACCGGGGAGCTGTTTTTT.

The chain joins TRBV18 to TRBJ1-5; D remains ambiguous. This CDR3 has 15 amino acids. V shed 3 bases and J shed 0 bases, with 9 bases lying between them. Germline lookup yields CDR1 KGHSH and CDR2 LQKENI. The CDR3 coding sequence is TGTGCCAGCTCACCTGGAGAAAATAGCAATCAGCCCCAGCATTTT. Translating it yields CASSPGENSNQPQHF. Together with reference TRBV18 and TRBJ1-5, the CDR3 gives the full variable domain: NAGVMQNPRHLVRRRGQEARLRCSPMKGHSHVYWYRQLPEEGLKFMVYLQKENIIDESGMPKERFSAEFPKEGPSILRIQQVVRGDSAAYFCASSPGENSNQPQHFGDGTRLSIL.

This chain uses TRBV4-1 with TRBJ1-5; the D is unclear. V lost 0 bases to trimming and J lost 5 bases, with 11 bases between them. CDR1 MGHRA and CDR2 YSYEKL come from the germline V gene. The CDR3 runs 15 residues. This chain's CDR3 is CASSQDPRDHQPQHF. In nucleotides, the CDR3 is TGCGCCAGCAGCCAAGACCCGAGGGATCATCAGCCCCAGCATTTT.

This chain links TRBV9 with TRBJ2-2; 10 positions agree with TRBD1. Germline values: CDR1 SGDLS, CDR2 YYNGEE. This CDR3 region has 15 residues. The junction had 6 bases not matched to a gene; V was cut back by 4 bases and J by 6 bases. This CDR3 is CASSRGTGVAGELFF. The DNA of the CDR3 is TGTGCCAGCAGCAGGGGGACAGGGGTCGCCGGGGAGCTGTTTTTT.

This clone came up a few times. This chain uses TRBV27 with TRBJ2-2; D unclear. Germline assignment: CDR1 MNHEY and CDR2 SMNVEV (reference sequence). This CDR3 has 11 residues. The V and J ends lost 6 bases and 7 bases respectively, with 6 bases between them. The CDR3 bases are TGTGCCAGCAGGTCCGGCGGGGAGCTGTTTTTT. Amino acid sequence: CASRSGGELFF.

This clone was counted a single time. The rearrangement links TRBV5-1 to TRBJ2-1; 8 bases align to TRBD1. This CDR3 region has 15 residues. CDR1 is SGHRS and CDR2 is YFSETQ in the germline V gene. V shed 1 base and J 8 bases; nucleotides not matched to a gene: 8. CDR3 sequence: CASSLNRGSSDEQFF. Written as DNA, the CDR3 is TGCGCCAGCAGCTTGAACAGGGGGTCATCTGATGAGCAGTTCTTC. The full variable domain, with the rest looked up from reference TRBV5-1 and TRBJ2-1, is KAGVTQTPRYLIKTRGQQVTLSCSPISGHRSVSWYQQTPGQGLQFLFEYFSETQRNKGNFPGRFSGRQFSNSRSEMNVSTLELGDSALYLCASSLNRGSSDEQFFGPGTRLTVL.

V usage is TRBV3-1 (or the pseudogene TRBV3-2) and J usage is TRBJ1-3, with D possibly being TRBD1 (5 bases). V lost 4 bases and J 9 bases, leaving 16 bases between the germline ends. The CDR3 loop spans 14 amino acids. Germline V gene data show CDR1 as LGHDT and CDR2 as YNNKEL (reference sequence). CDR3 loop: CASSLGSPGGTIYF. CDR3 coding DNA: TGTGCCAGCAGCCTCGGCAGCCCCGGGGGCACCATATATTTT.

The CDR3 protein is CASSPPVIFRTEAFF. The CDR3 DNA follows: TGTGCCAGCAGCCCACCCGTGATATTCCGGACTGAAGCTTTCTTT. The gene calls are TRBV7-9 and TRBJ1-1; D call uncertain. The V gene lost 5 bases and the J gene lost 5 bases, with 18 bases spanning the gap. The CDR3 runs 15 residues. From germline, CDR1 is SEHNR and CDR2 FQNEAQ (reference sequence).

The chain combines TRBV28 with TRBJ2-5; 7 positions agree with TRBD1. The CDR3 is 15 amino acids. J lost 5 bases, V lost 6 bases, and 12 bases had no gene match. The germline CDR1 and CDR2 sequences are MDHEN and SYDVKM. CDR3 region: CASSPGPGGRETQYF. Written as DNA, the CDR3 is TGTGCCAGCAGCCCGGGTCCAGGGGGACGGGAGACCCAGTACTTC.

The chain recombines TRBV7-3 with TRBJ2-3; 7 bases match TRBD2. CDR1 is SGHTA, CDR2 FQGTGA, per germline. There are 14 residues in the CDR3. V was pared by 5 bases and J by 6 bases, with 8 bases of the junction left unmatched. The CDR3 bases are TGTGCCAGCAGCCCCCAGACTAGCTGGGATACGCAGTATTTT. Its translation: CASSPQTSWDTQYF.

This clone appeared once. The rearrangement links TRBV19 to TRBJ2-3, with a possible D match to TRBD2 (6 bases). The CDR3 loop spans 13 amino acids. Trimming took off 5 bases at V and 3 bases at J, with 9 bases between the two ends. CDR1 is LNHDA and CDR2 is SQIVND in the germline V gene (reference sequence). CDR3 nucleotides: TGTGCCAGTAGTGGGGGGAGGACAGATACGCAGTATTTT. Residues: CASSGGRTDTQYF.